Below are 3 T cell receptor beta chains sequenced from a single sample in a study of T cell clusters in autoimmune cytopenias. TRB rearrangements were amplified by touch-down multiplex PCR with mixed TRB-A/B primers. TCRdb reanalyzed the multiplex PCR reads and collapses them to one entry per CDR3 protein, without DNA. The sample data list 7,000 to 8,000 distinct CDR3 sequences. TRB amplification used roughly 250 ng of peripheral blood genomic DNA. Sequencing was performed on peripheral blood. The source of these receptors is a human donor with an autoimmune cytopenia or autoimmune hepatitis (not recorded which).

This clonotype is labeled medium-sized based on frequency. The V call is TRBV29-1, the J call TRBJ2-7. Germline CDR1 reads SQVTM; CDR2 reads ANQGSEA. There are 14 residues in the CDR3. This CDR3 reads CSVAVTAVSYEQYF.

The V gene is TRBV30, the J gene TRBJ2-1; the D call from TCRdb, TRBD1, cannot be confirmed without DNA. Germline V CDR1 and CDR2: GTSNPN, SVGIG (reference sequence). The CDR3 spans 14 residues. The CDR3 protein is CAWSVWGPYNEQFF. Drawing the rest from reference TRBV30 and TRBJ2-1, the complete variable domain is SQTIHQWPATLVQPVGSPLSLECTVEGTSNPNLYWYRQAAGRGLQLLFYSVGIGQISSEVPQNLSASRPQDRQFILSSKKLLLSDSGFYLCAWSVWGPYNEQFFGPGTRLTVL.

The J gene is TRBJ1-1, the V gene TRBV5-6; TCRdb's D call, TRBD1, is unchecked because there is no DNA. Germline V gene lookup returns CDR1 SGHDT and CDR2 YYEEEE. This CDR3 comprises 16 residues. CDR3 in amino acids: CASSPLGQGTNTEAFF.